This T cell receptor (beta chain) appears in the sequencing data of a study of T-cell memory formation after mild COVID-19. As for the study in general: TCR clusters were largely donor specific. Study-level findings and limits: CD4/CD8 balance characterized clones contracting day 15 to 85, and CD4+ skew characterized later expanders. There were some responding clones in pre-infection memory, which suggested that cross-reactive memory had joined. Nothing confirmed that second-wave clones peaking on day 37 were specific for SARS-CoV-2.

TCRdb used MiXCR to reprocess the 5' RACE reads, holding one entry per CDR3 protein. The sample lists under 300,000 distinct CDR3 sequences, 15% to 20% occurring once. V was shortened by 5 bases and J by 6 bases, with 7 bases between the two germline ends. CDR1 SEHNR and CDR2 FQNEAQ come from the germline V gene (reference sequence). There are 12 residues in the CDR3. Regarding this clonotype: Antigen specificity is unknown.

The material sequenced was PBMCs or a T cell subset sorted from them (not recorded which). The receptor comes from a man younger than 30 who had mild COVID-19 (a few samples of this study predate the infection). Cell type and time point are not known. V usage is TRBV7-9 and J usage is TRBJ2-2; no clear D. The CDR3 spells CASSPLPGELFF. CDR3 DNA sequence: TGTGCCAGCAGCCCGTTACCCGGGGAGCTGTTTTTT.